This passage covers 22 T cell receptor beta chains from one sample sequenced in a study of breast tumors, draining lymph nodes, adjacent tissues. One entry per CDR3 protein results from TCRdb running MiXCR on the multiplex PCR reads. This sample carries about 12,000 distinct CDR3 sequences, roughly 34% of them seen once, and the ten largest clones take 14% to 15%. Sequenced input: breast tumor tissue. Every receptor here comes from a female donor with breast cancer. Some clones in this sample may be carry-over from other donors' samples.

In its sample, this clonotype was seen a few times. The CDR3 spells CASSQAVLEEGGGYTF. CDR3 nucleotides: TGCGCCAGCAGCCAAGCCGTGTTGGAGGAAGGTGGCGGCTACACCTTC. This chain uses TRBV4-3 with TRBJ1-2; D uncertain. Germline CDR1 is LGHNA and CDR2 is YSLEER. CDR3 size: 16 residues. V lost 1 base to trimming and J lost 8 bases, with 20 bases between them.

For this clonotype: The CDR3 does not close with the conserved phenylalanine or tryptophan, likely indicating a read error. V usage is TRBV7-2 and J usage is TRBJ2-7; 10 bases match TRBD1. The length of the CDR3 is 15 residues. The germline CDR1 and CDR2 sequences are SGHTA and FQGNSA. DNA of the CDR3: TGCGCCAGCAGCCGCCGACAGGGGGCAGCCTACGAGCAGTACTCC. The encoded protein is CASSRRQGAAYEQYS.

This clonotype was recorded many times. The chain combines TRBV6-6 with TRBJ2-1; D ambiguous. Germline loops: CDR1 MNHNY, CDR2 SVGAGI (reference sequence). V dropped 7 bases and J dropped 6 bases, with 7 bases sitting between them. The length of the CDR3 is 11 residues. The CDR3 is CASTISNEQFF. DNA of the CDR3: TGTGCCAGCACTATATCCAATGAGCAGTTCTTC.

This clonotype was seen ten or more times. The chain is built from TRBV12-3 or TRBV12-4 and TRBJ1-2; the match to TRBD1 covers 10 bases. The length of the CDR3 is 13 residues. The V segment lost 6 bases and the J segment 7 bases; nucleotides outside the gene matches: 5. CDR3 loop: CASRRQGAGGYTF. Here the CDR3 DNA reads TGTGCCAGCAGGCGACAGGGGGCAGGTGGCTACACCTTC.

The chain combines TRBV19 with TRBJ2-3; maybe TRBD1 (6 bases). Germline V gene lookup returns CDR1 LNHDA and CDR2 SQIVND (reference sequence). The length of the CDR3 is 15 residues. V lost 6 bases, J lost 0 bases, and 13 bases lay in between. CDR3 protein: CASSPQGISTDTQYF. The CDR3 nucleotides read TGTGCCAGTAGCCCCCAGGGGATAAGCACAGATACGCAGTATTTT.

At least ten counts were recorded for this clonotype. The rearrangement joins TRBV27 to TRBJ1-2; the D is unclear. V shed 5 bases and J shed 3 bases, with 19 bases lying between them. There are 16 residues in the CDR3. The germline CDR1 and CDR2 sequences are MNHEY and SMNVEV (reference sequence). Here the CDR3 reads CASSPKAGGSHYGYTF. The CDR3 nucleotides are TGTGCCAGCAGTCCGAAGGCCGGCGGATCACACTATGGCTACACCTTC.

This chain uses TRBV2 with TRBJ2-5; 13 bases match TRBD2. Germline V gives CDR1 SNHLY, CDR2 FYNNEI. V shed 4 bases, J shed 4 bases, and the junction held 3 bases outside the gene matches. The CDR3 is 15 amino acids. CDR3 in amino acids: CASSARLAGGETQYF. The DNA for the CDR3 is TGTGCCAGCAGTGCAAGACTAGCGGGAGGAGAGACCCAGTACTTC.

At least ten counts were recorded for this clonotype. The chain carries TRBV19 and TRBJ1-6, with D uncertain. From germline, CDR1 is LNHDA and CDR2 SQIVND (reference sequence). The CDR3 is 14 amino acids. The V end was cut by 6 bases, the J end by 0 bases, with 6 bases between. The CDR3 sequence: CASRRSSYNSPLHF. CDR3 bases: TGTGCCAGTAGGAGGAGCTCCTATAATTCACCCCTCCACTTT.

This clonotype was seen ten or more times. The rearrangement uses TRBV10-1 and TRBJ2-2; no firm D call. CDR1 is WNHNN and CDR2 is SYGVQD in the germline V gene (reference sequence). V lost 1 base, J lost 1 base, and 7 bases lay in between. The CDR3 has 15 residues. The CDR3 bases are TGCGCCAGCAGTGAGTTGGCAGGGAACACCGGGGAGCTGTTTTTT. Translation gives CASSELAGNTGELFF.

By sample fraction, this clonotype is medium-sized. This chain connects TRBV15 to TRBJ2-1; 9 nucleotides line up with TRBD2. Germline CDR1 LNHNV, CDR2 YYDKDF (reference sequence). With 0 bases clipped from V and 6 bases from J, the junction kept 6 bases outside the gene matches. The length of the CDR3 is 16 residues. Written as DNA, the CDR3 is TGTGCCACCAGCAGAGACGGCGGGAGGGCCCCCAATGAGCAGTTCTTC. Translation gives CATSRDGGRAPNEQFF.

The sample holds many counts of this clonotype. The V call is TRBV2, the J call TRBJ2-7; possibly TRBD1 for D (5 bases). Germline V gene sequence: CDR1 SNHLY, CDR2 FYNNEI. This CDR3 comprises 15 residues. Trimming took off 8 bases at V and 1 base at J, with 18 bases between the two ends. CDR3 loop: CASGGLDRGSYEQYF. The DNA of the CDR3 is TGTGCCAGCGGTGGGCTGGATAGGGGATCCTACGAGCAGTACTTC.

This clonotype was observed at least ten times. CDR3 residues: CASSDGAGGPYEQYF. In DNA form, the CDR3 reads TGTGCCAGCAGTGACGGAGCGGGAGGGCCGTACGAGCAGTACTTC. The rearrangement uses TRBV2 and TRBJ2-7; 10 bases fit TRBD2. The CDR3 is made up of 15 amino acids. The ends lost 3 bases at V and 4 bases at J; junction bases unmatched: 6. The germline V gene has CDR1 SNHLY and CDR2 FYNNEI.

Many counts were recorded for this clonotype. This chain connects TRBV20-1 to TRBJ1-5; D perhaps matches TRBD1 (6 bases). The CDR3 is 15 residues long. Trimming left V 5 bases short and J 2 bases short, with 16 bases between. Germline CDR1 reads DFQATT; CDR2 reads SNEGSKA (reference sequence). The DNA for the CDR3 is TGCAGTGCTCTAAAGTCAGGGGTTGGCAATCAGCCCCAGCATTTT. This sequence encodes CSALKSGVGNQPQHF.

This clonotype is classed as medium-sized. The chain is built from TRBV6-6 and TRBJ2-3; TRBD2 aligns across 8 bases. The CDR3 runs to 19 residues. The germline V gene has CDR1 MNHNY and CDR2 SVGAGI (reference sequence). V was clipped by 0 bases and J by 5 bases; unmatched bases: 16. The CDR3 loop is CASSYSIGVGRGRGDTQYF. CDR3 in DNA: TGTGCCAGCAGTTACTCGATCGGGGTCGGGAGGGGCAGGGGAGATACGCAGTATTTT.

There are many counts of this clonotype. V is TRBV11-2 and J is TRBJ2-1; 13 bases map to TRBD2. The CDR3 extends over 17 amino acids. Germline CDR1 SGHAT, CDR2 FQNNGV. V lost 5 bases and J lost 4; bases outside the gene matches: 8. Here the CDR3 reads CASSPRLAGGRYNEQFF. CDR3 nucleotide sequence: TGTGCCAGCAGCCCCCGACTAGCGGGGGGCAGGTACAATGAGCAGTTCTTC.

Within the sample, this clonotype is medium-sized. This chain joins TRBV20-1 and TRBJ2-1; D gene uncertain. Germline CDR1 reads DFQATT; CDR2 reads SNEGSKA (reference sequence). This CDR3 contains 10 residues. V lost 0 bases to trimming and J lost 10 bases, with 4 bases between them. CDR3 sequence reads: CSARDLEQFF. CDR3 sequence (DNA): TGCAGTGCTAGAGATCTAGAGCAGTTCTTC.

The rearrangement uses TRBV5-5 and TRBJ2-3; 7 nucleotides match TRBD1. Germline V gives CDR1 SGHKS, CDR2 YYEKEE (reference sequence). The CDR3 runs to 16 residues. V trimming: 4 bases; J trimming: 0 bases; junction bases outside the gene matches: 8. CDR3 in DNA: TGTGCCAGCAGCCTGACAGGGAGATCTAGCACAGATACGCAGTATTTT. Translated, it gives CASSLTGRSSTDTQYF.

The genes are TRBV7-8 and TRBJ2-1; 13 nucleotides align to TRBD2. The CDR3 consists of 13 residues. Germline-derived CDR1 and CDR2 are SGHVS and FQNEAQ. J gave up 9 bases and V 5 bases, and 1 base lay outside the gene matches. The CDR3 reads CASSGTSGTEQFF. Here the CDR3 DNA reads TGTGCCAGCAGCGGGACTAGCGGGACTGAGCAGTTCTTC.

This clonotype was detected many times. The chain joins TRBV6-6 to TRBJ2-3; D could derive from TRBD1 or TRBD2 (5 bases each). The CDR3 is 12 residues long. Deletions cut 3 bases from V and 6 bases from J, with 7 bases between. Germline values: CDR1 MNHNY, CDR2 SVGAGI (reference sequence). Written as DNA, the CDR3 is TGTGCCAGCAGTTATGGGACGGATACGCAGTATTTT. Translated, it gives CASSYGTDTQYF.

This clonotype was recorded at least ten times. The chain recombines TRBV6-1 with TRBJ2-7; D not resolved. Germline V gene data show CDR1 as MNHNS and CDR2 as SASEGT. The CDR3 consists of 15 residues. V dropped 2 bases and J dropped 0 bases, with 11 bases sitting between them. The CDR3 DNA reads TGTGCCAGCAGTGAAACAACTGACGGCTCCTACGAGCAGTACTTC. This gives the protein CASSETTDGSYEQYF.

This clonotype was found many times. The chain uses TRBV6-6 and TRBJ2-1, with 11 bases matching TRBD1. This CDR3 has 16 residues. The V and J ends lost 5 bases and 6 bases, in that order; junction bases with no gene match: 9. The germline V gene encodes CDR1 MNHNY and CDR2 SVGAGI (reference sequence). The CDR3 here is CASSTPGTGGRNEQFF. CDR3 DNA: TGTGCCAGCAGTACCCCCGGGACAGGGGGTCGCAATGAGCAGTTCTTC.

The rearrangement joins TRBV5-4 to TRBJ1-5, with D possibly TRBD1 on 5 matching bases. Trimming took 0 bases from V and 2 from J, leaving 9 bases between them. The CDR3 runs 15 residues. Germline-derived CDR1 and CDR2 are SGHNT and YYREEE (reference sequence). In DNA, the CDR3 is TGTGCCAGCAGCTTGGTGGGGGAGGGCAATCAGCCCCAGCATTTT. Protein sequence: CASSLVGEGNQPQHF.